These 15 T cell receptor beta chains share one sample of origin, sequenced in a study of graft-versus-host responses after intestinal transplantation. For these receptors, no antigen is known. TCRdb keeps only in-frame clones here, not all; method: immunoSEQ multiplex PCR. The table includes tens of thousands of clones, approximately 90% detected once. The sequencing here drew on unstimulated CD4+ T cells sorted from spleen or lymph node cells, taken before transplant. Source of these receptors: a human donor who was the organ donor for an intestinal transplant.

The J gene is TRBJ2-3, the V gene TRBV11-2; D is unresolved. Per the germline V gene, CDR1 is SGHAT and CDR2 is FQNNGV. This CDR3 has 13 residues. V was shortened by 3 bases and J by 0 bases, with 4 bases between the two germline ends. The CDR3 sequence is CASSFSSTDTQYF. The CDR3 nucleotides read TGTGCCAGCAGCTTCTCTAGCACAGATACGCAGTATTTT.

This clone was recorded only once. The chain links TRBV5-5 to TRBJ1-5, with 12 bases identical to TRBD1. Germline lookup yields CDR1 SGHKS and CDR2 YYEKEE (reference sequence). V lost 4 bases and J lost 11; bases outside the gene matches: 7. The CDR3 is 14 residues long. As DNA, the CDR3 is TGTGCCAGCAGCCCGGGACAGGGGGCGACTGCCCAGCATTTT. Protein product: CASSPGQGATAQHF.

V gene TRBV2 combines with J gene TRBJ1-2; maybe TRBD1 (5 bases). Trimming removed 4 bases at V and 2 bases at J, with 11 bases between. There are 14 residues in the CDR3. The germline V gene has CDR1 SNHLY and CDR2 FYNNEI. In DNA form, the CDR3 reads TGTGCCAGCAGTGCTTGGAGGGACAACTATGGCTACACCTTC. Protein: CASSAWRDNYGYTF.

This rearrangement joins TRBV28 to TRBJ2-2; the match to TRBD2 covers 13 bases. V lost 3 bases, J lost 9 bases, and 4 bases stayed unmatched. Germline CDR1 MDHEN, CDR2 SYDVKM. CDR3 length equals 15 residues. CDR3: CASSLGGLAGRELFF. The DNA of the CDR3 is TGTGCCAGCAGTTTGGGGGGACTAGCGGGAAGGGAGCTGTTTTTT.

The rearrangement uses TRBV10-3 and TRBJ1-2, with D possibly matching TRBD1 (6 bases). The CDR3 is 13 residues long. Germline lookup yields CDR1 ENHRY and CDR2 SYGVKD. V was cut by 5 bases and J by 3 bases, with 10 bases left in between. The CDR3: CAISPNRDYGYTF. As DNA, the CDR3 is TGTGCCATCAGTCCGAACAGGGACTATGGCTACACCTTC.

This rearrangement joins TRBV14 to TRBJ1-2; D possibly corresponds to TRBD1 (5 bases). The CDR3 runs to 13 residues. V gave up 6 bases and J gave up 6 bases, with 14 bases separating them. In germline, CDR1 is SGHDN, CDR2 FVKESK. The CDR3 protein is CASSLTQGNGYTF. In nucleotides, the CDR3 is TGTGCCAGCAGTCTAACTCAGGGCAATGGCTACACCTTC.

The J gene is TRBJ2-3, the V gene TRBV6-1, with TRBD2 as a possible D gene (5 bases). The CDR3 extends over 14 amino acids. The V and J ends lost 2 bases and 4 bases respectively, with 10 bases between them. CDR1 MNHNS and CDR2 SASEGT come from the germline V gene. Here the CDR3 DNA reads TGTGCCAGCAGTGAAATGGGAGCGGCAGATACGCAGTATTTT. It encodes CASSEMGAADTQYF.

This clone occurred a few times. The V gene is TRBV6-1, the J gene TRBJ1-1; tentatively, D is TRBD1 (5 bases). The germline gives CDR1 MNHNS, CDR2 SASEGT. The V gene lost 1 base and the J gene lost 0 bases, with 9 bases spanning the gap. This CDR3 is built from 15 residues. The CDR3 loop is CASSEGYRMNTEAFF. The CDR3 region has the DNA TGTGCCAGCAGTGAAGGATACAGGATGAACACTGAAGCTTTCTTT.

The V and J genes are TRBV9 and TRBJ2-3; D is perhaps TRBD1 (6 bases). Trimming took 2 bases from V and 2 from J, leaving 18 bases between them. Germline CDR1 SGDLS, CDR2 YYNGEE. CDR3 length: 17 amino acids. CDR3: CASSVFDFAGVTDTQYF. The CDR3 bases are TGTGCCAGCAGCGTTTTTGACTTTGCAGGGGTCACAGATACGCAGTATTTT.

The chain carries TRBV30 and TRBJ1-5; tentatively, D is TRBD1 (5 bases). V lost 2 bases to trimming and J lost 0 bases, with 11 bases between them. CDR1 is GTSNPN, CDR2 SVGIG, per germline (reference sequence). The CDR3 extends over 15 amino acids. DNA for the CDR3: TGTGCCTGGAGTCCAGGGCCTTCTAGCAATCAGCCCCAGCATTTT. Its translation is CAWSPGPSSNQPQHF.

The chain has TRBV5-4 and TRBJ2-7; 7 nucleotides agree with TRBD1. Germline-derived CDR1 and CDR2 are SGHNT and YYREEE (reference sequence). CDR3 size: 16 residues. V lost 0 bases and J lost 3; bases outside the gene matches: 9. Here the CDR3 reads CASSLGQGTVNYEQYF. CDR3 DNA: TGTGCCAGCAGCTTGGGACAGGGAACGGTAAACTACGAGCAGTACTTC.

The J gene is TRBJ2-2, the V gene TRBV11-2; TRBD1 agrees at 10 bases. Germline V gene lookup returns CDR1 SGHAT and CDR2 FQNNGV. V lost 5 bases and J lost 8; bases outside the gene matches: 11. The CDR3 loop spans 16 amino acids. The CDR3 DNA reads TGTGCCAGCAGCCTTTTAGGGACAGGGGTCGCGGGGGAGCTGTTTTTT. It codes for CASSLLGTGVAGELFF.

V and J are TRBV18 and TRBJ1-4; 10 positions agree with TRBD1. V trimming: 4 bases; J trimming: 8 bases; junction bases outside the gene matches: 10. Germline lookup yields CDR1 KGHSH and CDR2 LQKENI. This CDR3 comprises 16 residues. CDR3 DNA sequence: TGTGCCAGCTCACAAACCGGGACAGGGGCTGGCGAAAAACTGTTTTTT. This sequence encodes CASSQTGTGAGEKLFF.

The rearrangement joins TRBV4-1 to TRBJ2-1; 9 bases map to TRBD2. V was clipped by 0 bases and J by 8 bases; unmatched bases: 8. Germline assignment: CDR1 MGHRA and CDR2 YSYEKL. The CDR3 covers 16 residues. Here the CDR3 DNA reads TGCGCCAGCAGCCAAGAGGGGCGGGGGGGCAAGTATGAGCAGTTCTTC. Protein product: CASSQEGRGGKYEQFF.

This clone was seen only once. The chain joins TRBV29-1 to TRBJ2-7; the match to TRBD1 covers 8 bases. V shed 5 bases and J 2 bases; nucleotides not matched to a gene: 11. CDR1 is SQVTM and CDR2 is ANQGSEA in the germline V gene. The CDR3 loop spans 15 amino acids. This CDR3 is CSVKIRTGPTYEQYF. The CDR3 coding sequence is TGCAGCGTTAAGATTAGGACAGGGCCTACCTACGAGCAGTACTTC.